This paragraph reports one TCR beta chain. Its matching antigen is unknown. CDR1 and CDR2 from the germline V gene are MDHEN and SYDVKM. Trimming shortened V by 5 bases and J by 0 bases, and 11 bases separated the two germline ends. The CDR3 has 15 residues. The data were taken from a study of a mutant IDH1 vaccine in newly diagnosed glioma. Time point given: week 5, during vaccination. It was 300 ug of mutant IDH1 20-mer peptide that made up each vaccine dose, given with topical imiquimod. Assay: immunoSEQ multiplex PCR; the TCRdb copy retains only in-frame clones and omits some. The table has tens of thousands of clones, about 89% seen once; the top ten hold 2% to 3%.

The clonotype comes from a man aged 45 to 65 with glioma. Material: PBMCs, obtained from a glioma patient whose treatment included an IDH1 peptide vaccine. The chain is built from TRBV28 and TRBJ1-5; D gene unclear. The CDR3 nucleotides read TGTGCCAGCAGTCGGACGGTCTATAGCAATCAGCCCCAGCATTTT. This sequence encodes CASSRTVYSNQPQHF.